This T cell receptor (beta chain) derives from a study of T cell repertoires in cytomegalovirus infection. This CDR3 is 15 amino acids long. V was trimmed by 5 bases and J by 5 bases, leaving 16 bases between them. Germline V gene sequence: CDR1 SGHTA, CDR2 FQGTGA. For this clonotype: Its antigen is currently unknown.

TCRdb redid the calling of the reads with MiXCR, one entry per CDR3 protein. The table has about 920,000 distinct CDR3 sequences, roughly a third seen once. The rearrangement uses TRBV7-3 and TRBJ2-1, with D possibly matching TRBD2 (6 bases). The receptor's source is a human donor in good health (CMV status not recorded). Some clones in this sample may be carry-over from other donors' samples. This material consisted of cultured CD8+ T cells from PBMCs, taken from culture after CMV antigen stimulation. This CDR3 is CASSPWRGKNNEQFF. CDR3 DNA: TGTGCCAGCAGCCCCTGGAGGGGAAAGAACAATGAGCAGTTCTTC.